Presented here are 27 T cell receptor beta chains from one specimen sequenced in a study of monozygotic twins with cystic fibrosis. The assay was immunoSEQ multiplex PCR, and TCRdb's table has in-frame clones only and misses some. The sample records under 11,000 clones, over 95% being singletons. Sequencing used blood. These receptor sequences come from a boy younger than 18 with cystic fibrosis.

The rearrangement joins TRBV18 to TRBJ1-4; TRBD1 agrees at 8 bases. Germline trimming cut 4 bases from V and 2 bases from J; bases unmatched to any gene: 6. Germline lookup yields CDR1 KGHSH and CDR2 LQKENI. The CDR3 has 16 amino acids. The CDR3 region is CASSLGQGWTNEKLFF. CDR3 bases: TGTGCCAGCTCACTAGGACAGGGATGGACTAATGAAAAACTGTTTTTT.

The chain couples TRBV5-1 to TRBJ1-1; 8 positions agree with TRBD1. CDR3 size: 15 residues. V shed 4 bases, J shed 1 base, and the junction held 6 bases outside the gene matches. Germline values: CDR1 SGHRS, CDR2 YFSETQ. The DNA of the CDR3 is TGCGCCAGCAGCACCGTTCAGGGGGCGAACACTGAAGCTTTCTTT. Protein sequence: CASSTVQGANTEAFF.

V is TRBV7-6 and J is TRBJ2-3; D gene unclear. The germline V and J ends were trimmed by 6 bases and 7 bases, with 8 bases remaining between them. The germline V gene encodes CDR1 SGHVS and CDR2 FNYEAQ. CDR3 length: 11 amino acids. The CDR3 loop is CASSGLYTQYF. CDR3 nucleotides: TGTGCCAGCAGTGGGCTTTATACGCAGTATTTT.

The chain recombines TRBV2 with TRBJ2-5, with a tentative D call TRBD2 (6 bases). The CDR3 spans 15 residues. Trimming pared 5 bases from V and 3 bases from J, leaving 16 bases between. Germline V lookup: CDR1 SNHLY, CDR2 FYNNEI. CDR3 sequence (DNA): TGTGCCAGCAGTTCCTCCGGGACTCCCAAAGAGACCCAGTACTTC. Translating it yields CASSSSGTPKETQYF.

V usage is TRBV5-5 and J usage is TRBJ2-7; 8 bases line up with TRBD2. Germline V lookup: CDR1 SGHKS, CDR2 YYEKEE (reference sequence). Trimming at V came to 3 bases and at J to 3 bases, leaving 5 bases not matched to a gene. The CDR3 spans 14 residues. The CDR3 here is CASSSYSGNYEQYF. The CDR3 region has the DNA TGTGCCAGCAGCTCGTATAGCGGGAACTACGAGCAGTACTTC. Variable domain in full (rest from reference TRBV5-5 and TRBJ2-7): DAGVTQSPTHLIKTRGQQVTLRCSPISGHKSVSWYQQVLGQGPQFIFQYYEKEERGRGNFPDRFSARQFPNYSSELNVNALLLGDSALYLCASSSYSGNYEQYFGPGTRLTVT.

V and J are TRBV9 and TRBJ2-2; TRBD2 is a possible D gene (6 bases). The V end was cut by 0 bases, the J end by 8 bases, with 14 bases between. The CDR3 spans 15 residues. The germline gives CDR1 SGDLS, CDR2 YYNGEE. The CDR3 is CASSVGGTSGGELFF. The CDR3 region has the DNA TGTGCCAGCAGCGTAGGCGGGACCTCCGGTGGGGAGCTGTTTTTT.

The chain uses TRBV4-3 and TRBJ1-4, with D tentatively TRBD1 (5 bases). This CDR3 spans 18 amino acids. Germline V CDR1 and CDR2: LGHNA, YSLEER. V lost 0 bases and J lost 6, with 20 bases in between. CDR3 DNA sequence: TGCGCCAGCAGCCAAGATATCCCTACAAGTTTAGGGGATGAAAAACTGTTTTTT. Protein sequence: CASSQDIPTSLGDEKLFF.

This sequence joins TRBV6-5 and TRBJ2-1, with 8 nucleotides matching TRBD2. The trim removed 4 bases at V and 9 bases at J, leaving 8 bases unmatched. CDR3 length equals 14 residues. Germline assignment: CDR1 MNHEY and CDR2 SVGAGI. The CDR3 DNA sequence: TGTGCCAGCAGTTCCGACCGAAGCGGGGGTGAGCAGTTCTTC. Residues: CASSSDRSGGEQFF.

V gene TRBV7-2 combines with J gene TRBJ2-7, with TRBD1 as a possible D gene (5 bases). Germline V gene sequence: CDR1 SGHTA, CDR2 FQGNSA. V lost 1 base and J lost 4, with 8 bases in between. The CDR3 contains 13 residues. The CDR3 bases are TGTGCCAGCAGCTTAGTCAAGGGGTACGAGCAGTACTTC. Protein: CASSLVKGYEQYF.

The chain has TRBV19 and TRBJ2-3; no firm D call. V lost 3 bases and J 2 bases, leaving 12 bases between the germline ends. CDR3 length equals 15 residues. Germline V gene data show CDR1 as LNHDA and CDR2 as SQIVND (reference sequence). The CDR3 DNA sequence: TGTGCCAGTAGTATGGCTAGACCAGCCACAGATACGCAGTATTTT. Its translation is CASSMARPATDTQYF. The variable domain in full, with the rest retrieved from reference TRBV19 and TRBJ2-3, is DGGITQSPKYLFRKEGQNVTLSCEQNLNHDAMYWYRQDPGQGLRLIYYSQIVNDFQKGDIAEGYSVSREKKESFPLTVTSAQKNPTAFYLCASSMARPATDTQYFGPGTRLTVL.

The chain employs TRBV7-2 and TRBJ1-5; no clear D gene. Germline CDR1 and CDR2: SGHTA and FQGNSA. V dropped 5 bases and J dropped 4 bases, with 15 bases sitting between them. The CDR3 has 15 residues. The CDR3 is CASSLNDGSNQPQHF. CDR3 nucleotide sequence: TGTGCCAGCAGCCTAAACGACGGCTCGAATCAGCCCCAGCATTTT.

V gene TRBV11-1 combines with J gene TRBJ2-1, with TRBD2 identical over 11 bases. V was clipped by 6 bases and J by 15 bases; unmatched bases: 7. The CDR3 extends over 12 amino acids. Per germline, CDR1 SGHAT and CDR2 FQDESV (reference sequence). CDR3 nucleotide sequence: TGTGCCAGCAGGAAAACTAGCGGGAGTAGGTTCTTC. Its translation is CASRKTSGSRFF.

The chain carries TRBV7-9 and TRBJ1-1; D is undetermined. Trimming shortened V by 2 bases and J by 2 bases, and 9 bases separated the two germline ends. This CDR3 region has 14 residues. Germline V gene sequence: CDR1 SEHNR, CDR2 FQNEAQ (reference sequence). The CDR3 region has the DNA TGTGCCAGCAGCTTACGACACACTAACACTGAAGCTTTCTTT. Its protein is CASSLRHTNTEAFF.

The chain couples TRBV14 to TRBJ2-5; possibly TRBD1 or TRBD2 for D (6 bases each). The CDR3 consists of 15 residues. Trimming removed 3 bases from V and 5 bases from J, with 16 bases in between. Germline values: CDR1 SGHDN, CDR2 FVKESK. The CDR3 coding sequence is TGTGCCAGCAGCCAGGGGTTCGGGGGCTCGGAGACCCAGTACTTC. It specifies CASSQGFGGSETQYF.

The V call is TRBV5-1, the J call TRBJ1-1; TRBD1 is a possible D gene (6 bases). V was shortened by 0 bases and J by 4 bases, with 13 bases between the two germline ends. This CDR3 is built from 15 residues. The germline V gene has CDR1 SGHRS and CDR2 YFSETQ. The CDR3 region is CASSLAQQGGTEAFF. For the CDR3, the DNA is TGCGCCAGCAGCTTGGCCCAACAGGGCGGCACTGAAGCTTTCTTT.

The V call is TRBV28, the J call TRBJ1-5, with unresolved D. Germline CDR1 MDHEN, CDR2 SYDVKM. The CDR3 runs to 14 residues. Trimming stripped 7 bases from V and 3 bases from J, with 13 bases between. The CDR3 DNA reads TGTGCCAGCATTTATGCGGGGAACAATCAGCCCCAGCATTTT. It is translated as CASIYAGNNQPQHF.

This sequence joins TRBV30 and TRBJ2-3, with 11 bases identical to TRBD2. The CDR3 totals 15 residues. The germline V gene encodes CDR1 GTSNPN and CDR2 SVGIG (reference sequence). J lost 3 bases, V lost 0 bases, and 2 bases had no gene match. The CDR3 coding sequence is TGTGCCTGGAGTGTCGGGACTAGCGGTACAGATACGCAGTATTTT. Its protein product is CAWSVGTSGTDTQYF.

The V call is TRBV28, the J call TRBJ1-2; TRBD1 agrees at 7 bases. V lost 8 bases and J lost 1; bases outside the gene matches: 10. CDR3 length equals 15 residues. Germline V lookup: CDR1 MDHEN, CDR2 SYDVKM. The CDR3 region is CASYSTGESNYGYTF. CDR3 in DNA: TGTGCCAGCTATTCTACAGGGGAAAGTAACTATGGCTACACCTTC.

CDR3 protein: CAISEGGPQHF. The CDR3 DNA sequence: TGTGCCATCAGTGAAGGAGGACCCCAGCATTTT. V and J are TRBV10-3 and TRBJ1-5; D is unclear. Germline loops: CDR1 ENHRY, CDR2 SYGVKD. V shed 3 bases and J shed 10 bases, with 7 bases lying between them. This CDR3 is built from 11 residues.

The rearrangement joins TRBV7-9 to TRBJ1-3; D unresolved. V lost 1 base to trimming and J lost 3 bases, with 16 bases between them. Germline loops: CDR1 SEHNR, CDR2 FQNEAQ (reference sequence). CDR3 length equals 17 residues. The CDR3 loop reads CASSLDRIGGSGNTIYF. CDR3 DNA sequence: TGTGCCAGCAGCTTAGATCGGATCGGCGGAAGTGGAAACACCATATATTTT. The whole variable domain, remainder taken from reference TRBV7-9 and TRBJ1-3, is DTGVSQNPRHKITKRGQNVTFRCDPISEHNRLYWYRQTLGQGPEFLTYFQNEAQLEKSRLLSDRFSAERPKGSFSTLEIQRTEQGDSAMYLCASSLDRIGGSGNTIYFGEGSWLTVV.

V is TRBV25-1 and J is TRBJ1-2; D might be TRBD1 (5 bases). In germline, CDR1 is MGHDK, CDR2 SYGVNS. V lost 0 bases and J lost 6, with 20 bases in between. This CDR3 is 17 amino acids long. The CDR3 DNA sequence: TGTGCCAGCAGTGAATATTTTATCCAGGGTGGATACGATGGCTACACCTTC. Translation gives CASSEYFIQGGYDGYTF.

This chain connects TRBV5-1 to TRBJ1-1, with D unclear. Germline CDR1 SGHRS, CDR2 YFSETQ. CDR3 length: 17 residues. The V end lost 0 bases, the J end lost 0 bases, and 15 bases lay between the germline ends. CDR3 sequence reads: CASSLAQQYFLNTEAFF. The CDR3 nucleotides are TGCGCCAGCAGCTTGGCCCAACAGTATTTTCTGAACACTGAAGCTTTCTTT.

The chain combines TRBV7-2 with TRBJ2-3, with D possibly matching TRBD2 (5 bases). Germline lookup yields CDR1 SGHTA and CDR2 FQGNSA. V shed 3 bases and J shed 3 bases, with 13 bases lying between them. The length of the CDR3 is 15 residues. CDR3 coding DNA: TGTGCCAGCAGCTTGACTATCAAATGGACAGATACGCAGTATTTT. Its translation: CASSLTIKWTDTQYF.

V usage is TRBV7-9 and J usage is TRBJ1-2; D remains ambiguous. The V end was cut by 2 bases, the J end by 3 bases, with 13 bases between. Per germline, CDR1 SEHNR and CDR2 FQNEAQ (reference sequence). The CDR3 totals 15 residues. The CDR3 is CASSLYAIKDYGYTF. Written as DNA, the CDR3 is TGTGCCAGCAGCTTATATGCAATAAAGGACTATGGCTACACCTTC.

The J gene is TRBJ2-3, the V gene TRBV5-1, with 8 positions matching TRBD1. V lost 4 bases, J lost 4 bases, and 8 bases stayed unmatched. The length of the CDR3 is 15 residues. The germline gives CDR1 SGHRS, CDR2 YFSETQ. CDR3 coding DNA: TGCGCCAGCAGCCAATTCAGGGGGCGGGCAGATACGCAGTATTTT. Amino acid sequence: CASSQFRGRADTQYF.

The chain couples TRBV7-2 to TRBJ2-7; D gene ambiguous. The CDR3 runs to 14 residues. The V end lost 4 bases, the J end lost 1 base, and 11 bases lay between the germline ends. CDR1 is SGHTA and CDR2 is FQGNSA in the germline V gene. The CDR3 DNA reads TGTGCCAGCAGCTCTCAGGATTATTCCTACGAGCAGTACTTC. Its translation: CASSSQDYSYEQYF.

This CDR3 is CASSSLDWGGSPLHF. The CDR3 DNA sequence: TGTGCCAGCAGTTCCCTCGATTGGGGAGGTTCACCCCTCCACTTT. V is TRBV27 and J is TRBJ1-6; D is uncertain. V gave up 4 bases and J gave up 9 bases, with 16 bases separating them. Germline-derived CDR1 and CDR2 are MNHEY and SMNVEV (reference sequence). The CDR3 sequence is 15 residues long.